These 2 T cell receptor beta chains were all obtained from the same sample, sequenced in a study of shared clonotypes between healthy human individuals. Sequenced by immunoSEQ multiplex PCR; TCRdb stores in-frame clones only, minus some. In the table there are some 1 million clones, more than 60% of which are singletons. The sequencing input was memory CD4+ T cells sorted from blood. The subset: CD45RA-negative fraction. The receptors stem from a young man in good health.

J is TRBJ1-6 and V is TRBV10-3; 9 bases fit TRBD1. Germline lookup yields CDR1 ENHRY and CDR2 SYGVKD. Losses at the gene ends were 8 bases for V and 2 bases for J; bases not matched to a gene: 1. The CDR3 is 14 amino acids. The CDR3 reads CAIRQGAYNSPLHF. The CDR3 region has the DNA TGTGCCATCCGACAGGGGGCCTATAATTCACCCCTCCACTTT.

This clone has ten or more counts. V usage is TRBV4-1 and J usage is TRBJ2-3; TRBD2 matches 7 bases. V lost 0 bases to trimming and J lost 2 bases; unmatched junction nucleotides: 8. This CDR3 is built from 17 residues. The V gene's germline CDR1 is MGHRA and CDR2 YSYEKL. CDR3 bases: TGCGCCAGCAGCCAAGAAGGTACAGCGGGAAACACAGATACGCAGTATTTT. Encoded protein: CASSQEGTAGNTDTQYF.